This T cell receptor beta chain was found in a study of technical replicates of blood from several donors (dated 2017 in TCRdb). Libraries were prepared through the immunoSEQ multiplex PCR assay. This immuneACCESS table, as held by TCRdb, lists in-frame sequences with V and J called but not all clones. Of the missing ones, under half trace to an unresolved V gene in checked studies; the others have no known cause. This sample lists tens of thousands of clones; more than 85% were detected once. The ten largest clones represent about 4.5% of the sample. The trim is 4 bases for V and 0 bases for J, with a gap of 9 bases between the germline ends. As encoded in the germline V gene, CDR1 is LGHNA while CDR2 is YNFKEQ. The CDR3 runs 14 residues from the cysteine to the phenylalanine. Here the CDR3 DNA is all that survives: 42 bases in frame from base 1. Details on this clone: This receptor's antigen is unknown. No per-base quality is available; no much larger clone lies one base away.

The TCR sequence derives from a human donor in good health. Some clones in this sample may be carry-over from other donors' samples. The specimen sequenced was PBMCs. This chain joins TRBV4-2 to TRBJ1-1; the D gene is perhaps TRBD1, from 5 matching bases. The DNA sequence reads TGTGCCAGCAGCCTTAGACAGATGAACACTGAAGCTTTCTTT. Translation gives CASSLRQMNTEAFF.